The clone carrying this T cell receptor beta chain occurred many times. Sequence at one end of the junction differs from germline and may be a read error. Authors of the study amplified TCR beta CDR3 regions from RNA transcripts. HTBI primers were employed in a first-round RT-PCR of the TCR CDR3. TCRdb re-called the multiplex PCR reads through MiXCR, storing one row per CDR3 protein. Among about 290,000 distinct CDR3 sequences listed, around 13% were seen once. These data originate in a study of T cells in Graves' hyperthyroidism and ophthalmopathy. Germline loops: CDR1 MNHNS, CDR2 SASEGT. The CDR3 spans 14 residues.

The sequenced sample consisted of blood. The J gene is TRBJ1-1, the V gene TRBV6-1; maybe TRBD1 (6 bases). The receptor was isolated from a woman aged 40 to 49 with Graves' hyperthyroidism. The CDR3: CASSSPTGNTETFF. Written as DNA, the CDR3 is TGTGCCAGCAGTTCGCCGACAGGAAACACTGAAACTTTCTTT.